This is a list of T cell receptor beta chains from one sample in a study of T cell responses to AZD1222 COVID-19 vaccine. This table comes from immunoSEQ multiplex PCR, and its TCRdb copy is limited to in-frame clones, with some not included. This sample yields about 180,000 clones, of which 88% are seen a single time; about 25% belongs to the top ten. The sample in question was peripheral blood, obtained 28 days after the second AZD1222 dose. The source of these receptors is an adult who received the AZD1222 COVID-19 vaccine. CDR3s include the opening cysteine and the closing phenylalanine or tryptophan. The D gene is left open where the match is weak. The size of a clone is reported for some rows only, either as once, few or many, or as a class for expanded clones.

d_call	v_call	clone_size	j_call	cdr3_nt	cdr3_aa
TRBD1	TRBV6-1	.	TRBJ1-2	TGTGCCAGCAGTGAAGGGGACAGGGTCTATGGCTACACCTTC	CASSEGDRVYGYTF
TRBD1	TRBV9	.	TRBJ2-5	TGTGCCAGCAGCGTAGCTACGAGGGGGCTGGAGACCCAGTACTTC	CASSVATRGLETQYF
.	TRBV19	.	TRBJ2-2	TGTGCCAGTAGAGAGGTGGGGCAGGCGAACACCGGGGAGCTGTTTTTT	CASREVGQANTGELFF
.	TRBV4-2	once	TRBJ2-2	TGTGCCAGCAGCCAAGATTGGGGGGCCACCGGGGAGCTGTTTTTT	CASSQDWGATGELFF
.	TRBV9	.	TRBJ2-1	TGTGCCAGCAGCCCCCAACTAGGGGTTCACAATGAGCAGTTCTTC	CASSPQLGVHNEQFF
TRBD2	TRBV4-2	once	TRBJ2-2	TGTGCCAGCAGCCAAGGCGGGCGGGGGACCGGGGAGCTGTTTTTT	CASSQGGRGTGELFF
TRBD2	TRBV7-9	.	TRBJ2-1	TGTGCCAGCAGCCGGCTAGCGGGATATGAGCAGTTCTTC	CASSRLAGYEQFF
.	TRBV19	.	TRBJ2-7	TGTGCCAGTACTCTGTCGGGGGGGGACAGGAACTACGAGCAGTACTTC	CASTLSGGDRNYEQYF
.	TRBV6-2/TRBV6-3	.	TRBJ2-7	TGTGCCAGCAGTTATACGGCCTTGGGCGAGCAGTACTTC	CASSYTALGEQYF
.	TRBV5-1	.	TRBJ2-5	TGCGCCAGCAGCTTGGCCCTGGGAGAGACCCAGTACTTC	CASSLALGETQYF
.	TRBV4-1	.	TRBJ2-5	TGCGCCAGCAGTCAAGATGGGGACGGATACCAAGAGACCCAGTACTTC	CASSQDGDGYQETQYF
.	TRBV14	few	TRBJ2-1	TGTGCCAGCAGCCAAGAAGGGGGAGCCGGCATTAGACAGTTCTTC	CASSQEGGAGIRQFF
TRBD2	TRBV19	.	TRBJ2-1	TGTGCCAGTAGTAATGGTGGGCTAGCGGGAGGACCTGGCTCCTACAATGAGCAGTTCTTC	CASSNGGLAGGPGSYNEQFF
.	TRBV28	.	TRBJ1-1	TGTGCCAGCAGTTTTCCGCAGGGGCAAAGGGCTGAAGCTTTCTTT	CASSFPQGQRAEAFF
.	TRBV28	.	TRBJ2-1	TGTGCCAGCAGTTTATGGGCAGGAAATACGGGAATTCCCAATGAGCAGTTCTTC	CASSLWAGNTGIPNEQFF
.	TRBV7-2	.	TRBJ2-7	TGTGCCAGCAGCTCAATTGGTATCCCCTACGAGCAGTACTTC	CASSSIGIPYEQYF
.	TRBV10-3	once	TRBJ2-6	TGTGCCATCAGGCAGGGTGGGACCAACGTCCTGACTTTC	CAIRQGGTNVLTF
TRBD2	TRBV6-5	once	TRBJ2-1	TGTGCCAGCATTAGACTAGCGGCCCTGGGGGATGAGCAGTTCTTC	CASIRLAALGDEQFF
TRBD2	TRBV7-9	.	TRBJ2-3	TGTGCCACAATGTTGGGACTAACGAACACAGATACGCAGTATTTT	CATMLGLTNTDTQYF
.	TRBV4-2	.	TRBJ2-7	TGTGCCAGCAGCCAAGAGGTTATGGGGGCGCTAAGCTCCTACGAGCAGTACTTC	CASSQEVMGALSSYEQYF
.	TRBV7-6	.	TRBJ2-3	TGTGCCAGCAGATTGACGGATAGCACAGATACGCAGTATTTT	CASRLTDSTDTQYF
.	TRBV6-2/TRBV6-3	few	TRBJ2-6	TGTGCCAGCAGTAATCCAATCTCTGGGGCCAACGTCCTGACTTTC	CASSNPISGANVLTF
.	TRBV2	.	TRBJ1-5	TGTGCCAGCAGTGGGGAAGGGTCGCAGCCCCAGCATTTT	CASSGEGSQPQHF